Listed here is a single TCR beta chain. This clonotype was found many times. The target of this receptor is not known. No much larger clone exists at a distance of one base, and base qualities are not known. CDR1 SGHVS and CDR2 FNYEAQ were looked up in the germline V gene. CDR3 length: 15 amino acids, cysteine to phenylalanine. The only DNA kept is the CDR3, 45 bases in frame from the first base. Trimming accounts for 1 base at V and 2 bases at J, while the number of junction bases matched to no gene is 2. This record belongs to a study of response to subunit inactivated influenza vaccine (dated by TCRdb to about 2018). About the full investigation: To follow how T cells responded to a trivalent subunit inactivated influenza vaccine, the researchers relied on deep quantitative profiling of the T cell receptor repertoire. Summary of the overall study and its limitations: The authors proposed that each seasonal influenza vaccination may bring in only a limited number of new T cells.

The library was built by means of RT-PCR. Sequencing was performed on an Illumina HiSeq 2500. In-frame beta chains were kept once TCRdb had trimmed the public reads at Q25 with fastp and called clones with MiXCR. CDR3 protein duplicates are merged, each entry listing the most common genes and DNA. The sample table contains 160,000 or so distinct CDR3 sequences; only one count was recorded for roughly a tenth of them. Roughly 12% of the sample is held by the ten biggest clonotypes. What the time point label conveys for this sample: 45 to 55 days after influenza vaccine administration. This receptor was taken from a man in his fifties who received an inactivated influenza vaccine. Donor details come from another sample of the same person, matched by shared clones. The sample consisted of non-naive T cells sorted from PBMCs, taken 40 to 50 days after vaccination. The cell subset or site label here, explained by the study, means: memory T cell fraction. This receptor chain uses TRBV7-6 and TRBJ2-7, with TRBD1 identical over 10 junction bases. This receptor carries the CDR3 CASSLGQGATYEQYF. The nucleotides are TGTGCCAGCAGCTTAGGACAGGGGGCAACCTACGAGCAGTACTTC. The entire variable domain, with the stretches around the CDR3 drawn from the reference TRBV7-6 and TRBJ2-7 proteins, is GAGVSQSPRYKVTKRGQDVALRCDPISGHVSLYWYRQALGQGPEFLTYFNYEAQQDKSGLPNDRFSAERPEGSISTLTIQRTEQRDSAMYRCASSLGQGATYEQYFGPGTRLTVT.